The present T cell receptor beta chain was sequenced within a study of T-cell reconstitution after alpha-beta-depleted transplantation in children. In its sample, this clonotype was seen a few times. V lost 7 bases to trimming and J lost 6 bases, with 15 bases between them. This CDR3 is 14 amino acids long. Germline CDR1 and CDR2: SNHLY and FYNNEI. Unique molecular identifiers were built into the TCRbeta library. A single record per CDR3 protein comes from TCRdb applying MiXCR to the PCR reads. The data contain some 200,000 distinct CDR3 sequences, approximately 14% of them seen just once; the ten biggest clones take up about 12%.

The chain recombines TRBV2 with TRBJ2-2; D is possibly TRBD1 (6 bases). The TCR originated in a human donor who donated a stem cell graft to a child with acute lymphoblastic leukemia. The sequenced sample was PBMCs from the stem cell graft donor, obtained from the stem cell graft. CDR3 amino acids: CASNRVAISGELFF. DNA for the CDR3: TGTGCCAGCAACAGGGTAGCGATATCCGGGGAGCTGTTTTTT.